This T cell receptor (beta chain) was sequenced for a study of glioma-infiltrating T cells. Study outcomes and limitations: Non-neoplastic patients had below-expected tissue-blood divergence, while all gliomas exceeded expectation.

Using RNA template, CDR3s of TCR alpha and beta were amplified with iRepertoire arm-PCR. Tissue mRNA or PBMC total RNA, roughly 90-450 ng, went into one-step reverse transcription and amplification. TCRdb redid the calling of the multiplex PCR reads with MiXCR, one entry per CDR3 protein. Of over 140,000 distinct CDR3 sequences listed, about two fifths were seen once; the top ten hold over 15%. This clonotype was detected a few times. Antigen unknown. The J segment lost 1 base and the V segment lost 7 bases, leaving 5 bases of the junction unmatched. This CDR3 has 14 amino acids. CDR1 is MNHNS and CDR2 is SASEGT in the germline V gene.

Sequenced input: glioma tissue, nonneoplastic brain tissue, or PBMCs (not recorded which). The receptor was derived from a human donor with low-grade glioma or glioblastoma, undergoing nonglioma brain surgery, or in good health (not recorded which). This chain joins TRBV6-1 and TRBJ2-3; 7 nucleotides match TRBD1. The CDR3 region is CASNPGQGTDTQYF. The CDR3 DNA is TGTGCCAGCAATCCCGGACAGGGCACAGATACGCAGTATTTT.